The present entry profiles one T cell receptor beta chain with its context. What it recognizes is unknown. In germline, CDR1 is SGHDN, CDR2 FVKESK. The CDR3 length is 17 residues. The data were taken from a study of CXCR3-negative and CXCR3-positive naive CD8 T cells. Naive cells were sorted as CD45RO-, CCR7+, CD27+ and CD95-. Libraries of TRB cDNA were made by 5' RACE and carried UMIs. TCRdb reanalyzed the 5' RACE reads, giving one entry per CDR3 protein sequence and no DNA. Here the sample table reports about 98,000 distinct CDR3 sequences. Findings and limits, study-wide: TRB CDR3s were more hydrophobic in CXCR3-positive than in CXCR3-negative naive cells. Within a donor, both naive subsets shared TRBV-TRBJ usage, unlike memory cells. Much lower diversity was found in memory CD8+ cells, while both naive subsets had comparably high diversity.

Sequenced input: naive CXCR3+ CD8+ T cells from blood. The subset here: CD45RO-CCR7+CD27+CD95- naive CD8+ T cells expressing CXCR3 (TNR3+). V usage is TRBV14 and J usage is TRBJ2-1; TCRdb lists TRBD2, though no DNA is available to test this call. The clonotype comes from a human donor in good health. Some clones in this sample may be carry-over from other donors' samples. Here the CDR3 reads CASSPGRGQENYNEQFF.